What follows is one TCR beta chain and its context. TCRdb keeps only in-frame clones here, not all; method: immunoSEQ multiplex PCR. Of approximately 270,000 clones in the sample, around 83% are singletons; the top ten hold about 8.9%. This entry is derived from a study of blood T cell repertoires in COVID-19. The germline V gene has CDR1 SGDLS and CDR2 YYNGEE. This CDR3 has 15 amino acids. Trimming removed 4 bases at V and 2 bases at J, with 16 bases between. V is TRBV9 and J is TRBJ2-7; D gene uncertain. Material: peripheral blood. The clonotype was recovered from an elderly man with acute or convalescent COVID-19. CDR3 nucleotide sequence: TGTGCCAGCAGCCCGACCGCGGAACCCACCTACGAGCAGTACTTC. Translation gives CASSPTAEPTYEQYF.